This passage covers 7 T cell receptor beta chains from one sample sequenced in a study of technical replicates of blood from a few donors. Clones were sequenced by immunoSEQ multiplex PCR, and TCRdb holds only the in-frame ones, with some missing. The sample has over 70,000 clones, about 96% seen once. What was sequenced was T cells isolated from PBMCs. The receptors derive from a human donor in good health.

This clone has only one observation. V and J are TRBV7-3 and TRBJ2-1; D uncertain. The V end was cut by 2 bases, the J end by 10 bases, with 12 bases between. The length of the CDR3 is 13 residues. Germline V gives CDR1 SGHTA, CDR2 FQGTGA. The DNA for the CDR3 is TGTGCCAGCAGCTTAGGAGACTCGCTCGAGCAGTTCTTC. Protein product: CASSLGDSLEQFF.

This chain joins TRBV5-4 and TRBJ2-7, with 13 nucleotides matching TRBD2. Trimming at V came to 1 base and at J to 4 bases, leaving 2 bases not matched to a gene. This CDR3 has 15 residues. From germline, CDR1 is SGHNT and CDR2 YYREEE (reference sequence). In DNA form, the CDR3 reads TGTGCCAGCAGCTTGAGGACTAGCGGGAGTTACGAGCAGTACTTC. Translation: CASSLRTSGSYEQYF.

This sequence joins TRBV6-5 and TRBJ1-5; D is perhaps TRBD1 (6 bases). The germline gives CDR1 MNHEY, CDR2 SVGAGI. V was shortened by 6 bases and J by 6 bases, with 12 bases between the two germline ends. The CDR3 loop spans 13 amino acids. CDR3 amino acids: CASSGGGVQPQHF. The DNA of the CDR3 is TGTGCCAGCAGCGGAGGGGGGGTTCAGCCCCAGCATTTT.

The chain employs TRBV7-2 and TRBJ1-2; TRBD1 agrees at 9 bases. The J segment lost 7 bases and the V segment lost 5 bases, leaving 8 bases of the junction unmatched. CDR3 length: 14 amino acids. The V gene's germline CDR1 is SGHTA and CDR2 FQGNSA. CDR3 residues: CASSPDRGLSGYTF. The CDR3, as DNA: TGTGCCAGCAGCCCGGACAGGGGACTCTCTGGCTACACCTTC.

CDR3 amino acids: CATSRGSGRGYEQYF. DNA for the CDR3: TGTGCCACCAGCAGAGGAAGCGGACGGGGCTACGAGCAGTACTTC. This chain uses TRBV15 with TRBJ2-7, with D possibly TRBD2 on 5 matching bases. This CDR3 region has 15 residues. Germline V gives CDR1 LNHNV, CDR2 YYDKDF (reference sequence). Trimming took 1 base from V and 3 from J, leaving 13 bases between them.

In its sample, this clone was seen once. The V gene is TRBV27, the J gene TRBJ2-1; the match to TRBD2 covers 8 bases. With 2 bases clipped from V and 2 bases from J, the junction kept 8 bases outside the gene matches. CDR3 size: 17 residues. Germline-derived CDR1 and CDR2 are MNHEY and SMNVEV (reference sequence). The CDR3 DNA reads as TGTGCCAGCAGTTTACCAACTAGCGGAGAAACCTACAATGAGCAGTTCTTC. It is translated as CASSLPTSGETYNEQFF.

The chain has TRBV19 and TRBJ1-3; 11 bases line up with TRBD1. Trimming took 3 bases from V and 7 from J; bases not matched to a gene: 5. The CDR3 sequence is 15 residues long. Germline assignment: CDR1 LNHDA and CDR2 SQIVND (reference sequence). In DNA form, the CDR3 reads TGTGCCAGTAGTATCAACCGGGACAGGGGGAACACCATATATTTT. It specifies CASSINRDRGNTIYF.